The present T cell receptor (beta chain) was sequenced within a study of T-cell reconstitution after alpha-beta-depleted transplantation in children. Whole-study findings and limits: Surviving recipient T cells and thymic progenitors produced the high day-60 TCRbeta diversity seen in some patients.

Germline values: CDR1 ENHRY, CDR2 SYGVKD. Trimming stripped 6 bases from V and 2 bases from J, with 19 bases between. This CDR3 has 16 residues. This clonotype has only a few counts. Its target is unknown. Preparation of the TCRbeta library involved a method that used unique molecular identifiers. TCRdb fed the PCR reads into MiXCR, producing one record per CDR3 protein. This table has approximately 800,000 distinct CDR3 sequences, approximately 15% appearing once. The receptor comes from a male patient younger than 18 who had a stem cell transplant for acute lymphoblastic leukemia, so the T cells may come from the graft donor. The chain joins TRBV10-3 to TRBJ1-1; tentative D call: TRBD1 (5 bases). The source material was PBMCs, mostly from graft donor cells, sampled 360 days after TCRalphabeta/CD19-depleted stem cell transplant. CDR3 sequence: CAIRTAYGGGNTEAFF. The CDR3 region has the DNA TGTGCCATCAGGACTGCATACGGGGGAGGAAACACTGAAGCTTTCTTT.